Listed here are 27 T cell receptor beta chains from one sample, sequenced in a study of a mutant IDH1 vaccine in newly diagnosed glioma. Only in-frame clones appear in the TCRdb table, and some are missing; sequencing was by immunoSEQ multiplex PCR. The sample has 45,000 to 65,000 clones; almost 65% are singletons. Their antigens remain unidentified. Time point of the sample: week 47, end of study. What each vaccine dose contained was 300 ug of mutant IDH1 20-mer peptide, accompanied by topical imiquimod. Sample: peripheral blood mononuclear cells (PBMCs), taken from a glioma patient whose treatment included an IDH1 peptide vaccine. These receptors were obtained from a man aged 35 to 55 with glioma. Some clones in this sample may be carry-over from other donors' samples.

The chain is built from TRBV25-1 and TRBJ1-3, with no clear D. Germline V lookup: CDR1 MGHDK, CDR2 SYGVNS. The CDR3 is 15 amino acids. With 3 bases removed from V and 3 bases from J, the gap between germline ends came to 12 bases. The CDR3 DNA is TGTGCCAGCAGTGATGACCGAATGGGTGGAAACACCATATATTTT. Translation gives CASSDDRMGGNTIYF. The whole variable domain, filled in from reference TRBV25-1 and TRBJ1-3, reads EADIYQTPRYLVIGTGKKITLECSQTMGHDKMYWYQQDPGMELHLIHYSYGVNSTEKGDLSSESTVSRIRTEHFPLTLESARPSHTSQYLCASSDDRMGGNTIYFGEGSWLTVV.

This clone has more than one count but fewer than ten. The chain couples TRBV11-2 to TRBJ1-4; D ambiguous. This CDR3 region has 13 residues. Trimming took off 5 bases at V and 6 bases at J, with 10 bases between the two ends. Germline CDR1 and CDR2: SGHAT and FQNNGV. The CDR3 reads CASSLAWYEKLFF. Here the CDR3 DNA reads TGTGCCAGCAGCCTAGCGTGGTATGAAAAACTGTTTTTT.

The CDR3 region is CASSPWGAGYGYTF. DNA for the CDR3: TGTGCCAGCAGCCCGTGGGGAGCCGGCTATGGCTACACCTTC. The rearrangement uses TRBV7-2 and TRBJ1-2; D is unresolved. The CDR3 contains 14 residues. Germline CDR1 SGHTA, CDR2 FQGNSA. The V and J ends lost 5 bases and 4 bases respectively, with 14 bases between them.

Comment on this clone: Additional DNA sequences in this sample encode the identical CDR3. The CDR3 nucleotides are TGTGCCAGCAGTTACGGGGGAGGGCAAGAGACCCAGTACTTC. Protein product: CASSYGGGQETQYF. The chain uses TRBV6-5 and TRBJ2-5, with 7 positions matching TRBD2. Germline V gene sequence: CDR1 MNHEY, CDR2 SVGAGI. V lost 2 bases and J lost 2; bases outside the gene matches: 2. The CDR3 has 14 residues.

The CDR3 region has the DNA TGTGCCAGCAGAATACAGGGGGCGGACACTGAAGCTTTCTTT. Translated, it gives CASRIQGADTEAFF. The J gene is TRBJ1-1, the V gene TRBV6-1; 9 bases align to TRBD1. The CDR3 extends over 14 amino acids. The germline gives CDR1 MNHNS, CDR2 SASEGT. V lost 6 bases and J lost 3; bases outside the gene matches: 5.

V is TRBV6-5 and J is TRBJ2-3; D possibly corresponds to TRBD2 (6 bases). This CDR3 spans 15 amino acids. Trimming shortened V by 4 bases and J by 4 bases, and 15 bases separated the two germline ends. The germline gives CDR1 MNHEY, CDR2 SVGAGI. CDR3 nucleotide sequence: TGTGCCAGCAGTTCGGCCAGGAGGGACTCAGATACGCAGTATTTT. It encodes CASSSARRDSDTQYF.

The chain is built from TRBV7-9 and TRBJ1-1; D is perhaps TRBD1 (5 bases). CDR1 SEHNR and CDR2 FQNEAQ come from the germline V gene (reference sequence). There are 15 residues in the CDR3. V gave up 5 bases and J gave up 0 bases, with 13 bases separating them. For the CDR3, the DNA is TGTGCCAGCAGCACAAGGGGCACCGTGAACACTGAAGCTTTCTTT. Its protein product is CASSTRGTVNTEAFF. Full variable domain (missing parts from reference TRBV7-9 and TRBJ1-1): DTGVSQNPRHKITKRGQNVTFRCDPISEHNRLYWYRQTLGQGPEFLTYFQNEAQLEKSRLLSDRFSAERPKGSFSTLEIQRTEQGDSAMYLCASSTRGTVNTEAFFGQGTRLTVV.

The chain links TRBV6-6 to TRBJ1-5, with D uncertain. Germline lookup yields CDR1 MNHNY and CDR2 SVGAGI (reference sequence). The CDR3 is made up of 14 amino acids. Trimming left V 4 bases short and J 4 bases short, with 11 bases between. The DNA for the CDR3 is TGTGCCAGCAGTTGGGGTGAAGGGAATCAGCCCCAGCATTTT. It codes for CASSWGEGNQPQHF.

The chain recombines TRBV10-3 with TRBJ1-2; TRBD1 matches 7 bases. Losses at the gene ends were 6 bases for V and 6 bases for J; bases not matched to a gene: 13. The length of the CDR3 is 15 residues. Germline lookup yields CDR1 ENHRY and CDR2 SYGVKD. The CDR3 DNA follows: TGTGCCATCAGCCCCCGACAGGGAAGAGGAAATGGCTACACCTTC. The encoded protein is CAISPRQGRGNGYTF.

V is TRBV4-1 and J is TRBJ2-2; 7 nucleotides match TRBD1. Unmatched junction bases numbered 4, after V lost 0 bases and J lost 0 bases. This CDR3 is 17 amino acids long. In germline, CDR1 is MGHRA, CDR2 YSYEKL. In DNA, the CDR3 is TGCGCCAGCAGCCAAGAAGCCACAGGGGCGAACACCGGGGAGCTGTTTTTT. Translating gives CASSQEATGANTGELFF.

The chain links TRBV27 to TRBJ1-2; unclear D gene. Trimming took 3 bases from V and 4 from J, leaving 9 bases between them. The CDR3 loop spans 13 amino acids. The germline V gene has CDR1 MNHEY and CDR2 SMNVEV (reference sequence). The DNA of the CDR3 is TGTGCCAGCAGTTTCCACGGAAGCTATGGCTACACCTTC. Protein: CASSFHGSYGYTF.

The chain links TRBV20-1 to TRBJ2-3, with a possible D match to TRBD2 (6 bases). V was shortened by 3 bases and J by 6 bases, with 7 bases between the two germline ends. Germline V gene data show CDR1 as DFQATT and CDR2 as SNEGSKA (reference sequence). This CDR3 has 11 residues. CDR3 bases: TGCAGTGCTAGTAGCGGCGATACGCAGTATTTT. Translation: CSASSGDTQYF.

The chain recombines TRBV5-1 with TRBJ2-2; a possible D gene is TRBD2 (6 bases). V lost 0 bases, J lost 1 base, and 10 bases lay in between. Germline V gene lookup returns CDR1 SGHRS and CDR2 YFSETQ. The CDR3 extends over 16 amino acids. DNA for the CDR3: TGCGCCAGCAGCTTGGCCGGGGGAGTGAACACCGGGGAGCTGTTTTTT. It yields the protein CASSLAGGVNTGELFF.

The CDR3 nucleotides are TGTGCCAGCAGTGTGGCGGGGAATCAGCCCCAGCATTTT. Protein sequence: CASSVAGNQPQHF. The chain has TRBV6-1 and TRBJ1-5; no definite D call. The CDR3 consists of 13 residues. From germline, CDR1 is MNHNS and CDR2 SASEGT. V was pared by 4 bases and J by 4 bases, with 8 bases between.

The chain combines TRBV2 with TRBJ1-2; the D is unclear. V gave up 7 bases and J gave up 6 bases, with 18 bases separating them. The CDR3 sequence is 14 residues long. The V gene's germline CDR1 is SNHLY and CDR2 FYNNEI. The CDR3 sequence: CASTAGRGGHGYTF. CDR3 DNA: TGTGCCAGCACCGCTGGGAGAGGCGGTCATGGCTACACCTTC.

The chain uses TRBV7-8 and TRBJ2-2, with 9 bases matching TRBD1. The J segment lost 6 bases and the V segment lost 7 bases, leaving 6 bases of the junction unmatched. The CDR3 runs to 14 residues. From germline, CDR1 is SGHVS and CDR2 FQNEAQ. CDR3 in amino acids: CASTGTGWAGELFF. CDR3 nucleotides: TGTGCCAGCACCGGGACAGGGTGGGCCGGGGAGCTGTTTTTT. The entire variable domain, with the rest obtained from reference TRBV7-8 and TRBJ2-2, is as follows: GAGVSQSPRYKVAKRGQDVALRCDPISGHVSLFWYQQALGQGPEFLTYFQNEAQLDKSGLPSDRFFAERPEGSVSTLKIQRTQQEDSAVYLCASTGTGWAGELFFGEGSRLTVL.

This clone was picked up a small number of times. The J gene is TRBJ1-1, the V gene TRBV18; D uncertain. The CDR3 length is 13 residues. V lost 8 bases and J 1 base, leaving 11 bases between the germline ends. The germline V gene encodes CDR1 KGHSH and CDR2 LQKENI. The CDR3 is CASAPGRNTEAFF. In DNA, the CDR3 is TGTGCCAGCGCCCCAGGCCGGAACACTGAAGCTTTCTTT.

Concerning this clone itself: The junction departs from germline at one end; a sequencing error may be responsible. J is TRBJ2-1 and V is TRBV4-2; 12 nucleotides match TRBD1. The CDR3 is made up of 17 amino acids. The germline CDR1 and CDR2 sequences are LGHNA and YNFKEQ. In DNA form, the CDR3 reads TGTGCCAGCAGCCAAGATGGGACAGGGGGCTCCCACAATGAGCAGTTCTTC. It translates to CASSQDGTGGSHNEQFF.

In nucleotides, the CDR3 is TGTGCCAGCAGCTTAGCGGTCCACGGTGGAAACACCATATATTTT. It is translated as CASSLAVHGGNTIYF. V is TRBV7-6 and J is TRBJ1-3; D is undetermined. V was cut by 0 bases and J by 3 bases, with 9 bases left in between. Germline CDR1 is SGHVS and CDR2 is FNYEAQ. This CDR3 spans 15 amino acids.

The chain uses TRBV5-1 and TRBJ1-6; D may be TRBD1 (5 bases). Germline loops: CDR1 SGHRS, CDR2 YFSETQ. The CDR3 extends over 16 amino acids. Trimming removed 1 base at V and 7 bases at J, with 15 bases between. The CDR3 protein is CASSLTTQGINSPLHF. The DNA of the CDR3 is TGCGCCAGCAGCTTGACGACGCAGGGCATCAATTCACCCCTCCACTTT.

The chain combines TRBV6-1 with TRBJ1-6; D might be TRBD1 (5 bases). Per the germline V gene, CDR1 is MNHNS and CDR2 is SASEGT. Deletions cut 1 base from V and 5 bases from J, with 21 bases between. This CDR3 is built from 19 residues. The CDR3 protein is CASSEEGLVTEWDNSPLHF. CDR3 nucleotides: TGTGCCAGCAGTGAAGAAGGGTTGGTGACAGAATGGGATAATTCACCCCTCCACTTT.

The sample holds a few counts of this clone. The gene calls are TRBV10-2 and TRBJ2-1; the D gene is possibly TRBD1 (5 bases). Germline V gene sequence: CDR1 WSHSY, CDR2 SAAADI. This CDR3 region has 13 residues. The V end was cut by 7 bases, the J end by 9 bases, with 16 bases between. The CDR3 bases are TGCGCCAGCACCGATTTTAGTCAGGGTGAGCAGTTCTTC. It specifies CASTDFSQGEQFF.

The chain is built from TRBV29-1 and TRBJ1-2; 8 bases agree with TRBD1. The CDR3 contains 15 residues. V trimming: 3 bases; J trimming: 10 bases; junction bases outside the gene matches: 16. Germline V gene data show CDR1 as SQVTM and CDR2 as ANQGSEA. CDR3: CSVDAGGRQGPPYTF. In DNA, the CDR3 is TGCAGCGTTGATGCCGGGGGGCGACAGGGGCCTCCCTACACCTTC.

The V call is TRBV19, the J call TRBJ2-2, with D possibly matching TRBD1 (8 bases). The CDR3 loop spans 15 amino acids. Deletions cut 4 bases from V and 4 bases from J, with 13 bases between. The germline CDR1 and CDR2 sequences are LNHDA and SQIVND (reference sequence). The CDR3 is CASSNRGTTTGELFF. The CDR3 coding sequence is TGTGCCAGTAGTAACAGGGGGACTACCACCGGGGAGCTGTTTTTT.

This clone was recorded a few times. Written as DNA, the CDR3 is TGTGCCAGCAGATCGACAGGGAGAAGGAACACTGAAGCTTTCTTT. This encodes CASRSTGRRNTEAFF. The rearrangement uses TRBV5-4 and TRBJ1-1, with 7 bases aligning to TRBD1. Germline V gives CDR1 SGHNT, CDR2 YYREEE (reference sequence). Losses at the gene ends were 5 bases for V and 1 base for J; bases not matched to a gene: 8. CDR3 length: 15 amino acids.

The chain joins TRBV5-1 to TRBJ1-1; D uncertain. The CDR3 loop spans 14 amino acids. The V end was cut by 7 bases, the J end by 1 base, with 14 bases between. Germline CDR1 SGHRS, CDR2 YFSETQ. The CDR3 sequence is CASSSGPANTEAFF. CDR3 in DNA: TGCGCCAGCTCATCCGGGCCGGCGAACACTGAAGCTTTCTTT.

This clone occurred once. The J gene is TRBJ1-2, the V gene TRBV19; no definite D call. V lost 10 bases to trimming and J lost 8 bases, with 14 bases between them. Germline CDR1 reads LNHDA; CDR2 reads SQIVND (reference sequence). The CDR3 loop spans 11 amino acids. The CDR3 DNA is TGTGCCACCCACGGGCAGGTCGGCTACACCTTC. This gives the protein CATHGQVGYTF.